This TCR beta chain originates from a study of molecular identifiers for immune sequencing clone quantification. TCRdb re-derived calls from the PCR reads in MiXCR, one entry per CDR3 protein. The profile shows more than 95,000 distinct CDR3 sequences, more than 20% of them singletons. Looked up from germline, CDR1 is LGHNA and CDR2 is YSLEER. The CDR3 runs to 16 residues. With 0 bases removed from V and 1 base from J, the gap between germline ends came to 12 bases. This clonotype was observed many times. Naive CD8 libraries used about 18,000 to 1,100,000 sorted cells and 10%, 30% or 50% RNA. This sequence originates from a human donor in good health. Some libraries in this study had Jurkat cell RNA spiked in. This chain joins TRBV4-3 and TRBJ1-1; D call uncertain. The sample consisted of naive CD8+ T cells from blood, with Jurkat cell RNA spiked in. The subset: FACS-sorted CD8+CD4-CCR7+CD45RA+ naive T cells. The CDR3 here is CASSQDYTPWNTEAFF. The DNA of the CDR3 is TGCGCCAGCAGCCAAGATTACACCCCTTGGAACACTGAAGCTTTCTTT.